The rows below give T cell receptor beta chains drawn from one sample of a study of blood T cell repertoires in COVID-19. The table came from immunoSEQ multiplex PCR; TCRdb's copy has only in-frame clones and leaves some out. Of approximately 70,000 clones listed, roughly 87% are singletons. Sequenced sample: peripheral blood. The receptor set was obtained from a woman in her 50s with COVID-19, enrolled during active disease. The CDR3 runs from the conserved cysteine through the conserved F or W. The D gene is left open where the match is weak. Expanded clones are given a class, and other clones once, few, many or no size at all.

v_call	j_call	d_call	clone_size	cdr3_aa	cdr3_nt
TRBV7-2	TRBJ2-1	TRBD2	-	CASSFWTSSFNEQFF	TGTGCCAGCAGCTTTTGGACTAGCAGCTTCAATGAGCAGTTCTTC
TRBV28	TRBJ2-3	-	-	CASSDPPWPGTQYF	TGTGCCAGCAGCGACCCGCCCTGGCCGGGTACGCAGTATTTT
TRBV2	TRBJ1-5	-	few	CASRGEMGGPQHF	TGTGCCAGCAGGGGAGAGATGGGGGGGCCCCAGCATTTT
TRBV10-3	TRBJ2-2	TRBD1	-	CAIRPRTGGEPGTGELFF	TGTGCCATCAGGCCCCGGACAGGCGGCGAGCCGGGCACCGGGGAGCTGTTTTTT
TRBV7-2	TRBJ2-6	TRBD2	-	CASSSISGRGGANVLTF	TGTGCCAGCAGCTCCATTAGCGGGAGAGGTGGGGCCAACGTCCTGACTTTC
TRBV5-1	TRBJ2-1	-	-	CASSLVRGNEQFF	TGCGCCAGCAGCTTGGTTAGAGGAAATGAGCAGTTCTTC
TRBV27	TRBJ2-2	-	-	CASSLGPFANTGELFF	TGTGCCAGCTCCTTGGGGCCGTTCGCGAACACCGGGGAGCTGTTTTTT
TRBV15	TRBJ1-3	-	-	CATSRDIPSGNTIYF	TGTGCCACCAGCAGAGATATCCCTTCTGGAAACACCATATATTTT
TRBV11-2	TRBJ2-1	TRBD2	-	CASSTRTSGRYNEQFF	TGTGCCAGCAGCACCCGGACTAGCGGCCGCTACAATGAGCAGTTCTTC
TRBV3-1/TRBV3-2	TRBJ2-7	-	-	CASSQVLSSYEQYF	TGTGCCAGCAGCCAAGTGCTGAGCTCCTACGAGCAGTACTTC
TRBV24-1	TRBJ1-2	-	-	CATGQGIGYTF	TGTGCCACCGGCCAGGGGATTGGCTACACCTTC
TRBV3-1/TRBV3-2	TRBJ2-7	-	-	CASSRDFFYEQYF	TGTGCCAGCAGCCGGGACTTTTTCTACGAGCAGTACTTC
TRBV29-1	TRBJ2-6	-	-	CSVYRSGANVLTF	TGCAGCGTCTATCGCTCTGGGGCCAACGTCCTGACTTTC